Each of the 8 T cell receptor beta chains below was sequenced from the same sample in a study of OX40 agonist ivuxolimab in advanced cancers. Sequencing was performed with immunoSEQ multiplex PCR; in TCRdb, only in-frame clones are kept and a portion is missing. This table has about 40,000 clones, approximately 86% appearing once. The input for sequencing was CD4+ or CD8+ T cells sorted from blood, taken in a trial of the OX40 agonist ivuxolimab. These receptors were obtained from an adult with an advanced solid tumor such as melanoma, head and neck, liver or kidney cancer.

The chain is built from TRBV6-1 and TRBJ2-2; TRBD1 might be the D (6 bases). Looked up from germline, CDR1 is MNHNS and CDR2 is SASEGT. Trimming removed 1 base from V and 3 bases from J, with 15 bases in between. This CDR3 comprises 17 residues. The CDR3 here is CASSEGQVLTYTGELFF. CDR3 nucleotide sequence: TGTGCCAGCAGTGAAGGACAGGTCCTTACGTACACCGGGGAGCTGTTTTTT.

This clone is termed medium-sized (0.01 to 0.1%). This same CDR3 is encoded by further DNA sequences in the sample. The rearrangement uses TRBV25-1 and TRBJ2-5; no clear D. V was pared by 8 bases and J by 2 bases, with 3 bases between. This CDR3 comprises 10 residues. Germline assignment: CDR1 MGHDK and CDR2 SYGVNS. CDR3 residues: CASGQETQYF. In nucleotides, the CDR3 is TGTGCCAGCGGGCAAGAGACCCAGTACTTC.

This clone came up a few times. The genes are TRBV19 and TRBJ2-7; possibly TRBD2 for D (6 bases). This CDR3 contains 15 residues. Germline-derived CDR1 and CDR2 are LNHDA and SQIVND (reference sequence). The V end lost 4 bases, the J end lost 1 base, and 14 bases lay between the germline ends. In nucleotides, the CDR3 is TGTGCCAGTAGTAAAAGTGGGAGCGGGTCCTACGAGCAGTACTTC. Protein: CASSKSGSGSYEQYF.

The chain joins TRBV7-6 to TRBJ2-1, with 8 bases fitting TRBD2. Germline values: CDR1 SGHVS, CDR2 FNYEAQ. V lost 5 bases, J lost 2 bases, and 5 bases stayed unmatched. CDR3 length equals 15 residues. The CDR3 region is CASSLAGGTYNEQFF. The CDR3 bases are TGTGCCAGCAGCCTGGCGGGGGGAACCTACAATGAGCAGTTCTTC.

V and J are TRBV27 and TRBJ2-1; TRBD2 aligns across 8 bases. CDR3 length: 13 amino acids. Looked up from germline, CDR1 is MNHEY and CDR2 is SMNVEV (reference sequence). Unmatched junction bases numbered 1, after V lost 2 bases and J lost 7 bases. CDR3 protein: CASSLAGGNEQFF. The CDR3 DNA reads as TGTGCCAGCAGTTTAGCGGGAGGTAATGAGCAGTTCTTC.

The chain joins TRBV6-5 to TRBJ2-7; possible D gene TRBD2, 7 bases. Germline lookup yields CDR1 MNHEY and CDR2 SVGAGI. The CDR3 length is 15 residues. Trimming removed 5 bases from V and 4 bases from J, with 18 bases in between. The CDR3 bases are TGTGCCAGCAGTCCAGGGGCCGGGGGGCATTACGAGCAGTACTTC. This translates into CASSPGAGGHYEQYF.

This clone was detected once. The chain links TRBV27 to TRBJ1-4, with D uncertain. This CDR3 has 12 residues. Germline assignment: CDR1 MNHEY and CDR2 SMNVEV (reference sequence). V was cut by 6 bases and J by 2 bases, with 4 bases left in between. CDR3 protein: CASRSTNEKLFF. CDR3 coding DNA: TGTGCCAGCAGGTCTACTAATGAAAAACTGTTTTTT. The full variable domain, rest sourced from reference TRBV27 and TRBJ1-4, is EAQVTQNPRYLITVTGKKLTVTCSQNMNHEYMSWYRQDPGLGLRQIYYSMNVEVTDKGDVPEGYKVSRKEKRNFPLILESPSPNQTSLYFCASRSTNEKLFFGSGTQLSVL.

The V gene is TRBV5-1, the J gene TRBJ2-7; D is undetermined. CDR1 and CDR2 from the germline V gene are SGHRS and YFSETQ. The CDR3 has 11 residues. V lost 8 bases and J 1 base, leaving 7 bases between the germline ends. CDR3 bases: TGCGCCAGTAGGGAATCCTACGAGCAGTACTTC. This translates into CASRESYEQYF.